The clone carrying this T cell receptor beta chain has ten or more counts. Antigen: not known. This sample is drawn from a study of T-cell reconstitution after alpha-beta-depleted transplantation in children. Study-level points and caveats: Among T cells one year after transplant, newly produced cells accounted for most counts and diversity. Several hundred expanded graft clones reportedly gave rise to the alpha-beta T cells present about two months after transplant.

Germline V gene lookup returns CDR1 SGHRS and CDR2 YFSETQ. V was cut by 3 bases and J by 0 bases, with 5 bases left in between. The CDR3 loop spans 13 amino acids. Construction of the TCRbeta library involved unique molecular identifiers. TCRdb processed the PCR reads anew with MiXCR; each CDR3 protein has one entry. In the table there are 200,000 to 250,000 distinct CDR3 sequences, around 9.9% of which are singletons. This clonotype originated in a child younger than two with acute myeloid leukemia, due to receive a stem cell transplant. The rearrangement links TRBV5-1 to TRBJ2-3; D unclear. The sample consisted of PBMCs, taken before TCRalphabeta/CD19-depleted stem cell transplant. CDR3 nucleotide sequence: TGCGCCAGCAGCTACGGGAGCACAGATACGCAGTATTTT. Translating gives CASSYGSTDTQYF.